This entry features one T cell receptor beta chain sequence. Under the authors' procedure: Amplification from reference gene primers served as the basis for estimated nucleated cell counts. Clones were read by immunoSEQ multiplex PCR, and TCRdb kept only the in-frame ones, dropping some. Clone size and the V and J calls come from that table; the DNA yielded D and trimming. Counted here are hundreds of thousands of clones, approximately 90% occurring once; the ten biggest clones make up over 4%. This sample was included in a study of blood T cell repertoires in COVID-19. The wider study: Samples representing acute and convalescent COVID-19 were sourced from the United States, Italy and Spain. T cells, B-cell-depleted T cells, or PBMCs provided the cDNA or gDNA that served as material.

This sequence was found in a woman aged 25 to 39 with acute or convalescent COVID-19. Sequences were obtained from peripheral blood.

DNA for the CDR3: TGTGCCAGCAGTTTCACAGGGGAGGAGGACGACAATCAGCCCCAGCATTTT. Protein product: CASSFTGEEDDNQPQHF. The rearrangement joins TRBV28 to TRBJ1-5, with 7 positions matching TRBD1. Germline V gives CDR1 MDHEN, CDR2 SYDVKM. The CDR3 contains 17 residues. The V gene end was trimmed by 3 bases and the J gene end by 3 bases; junction bases not matched to a gene: 11. Based on the CDR3 plus reference TRBV28 and TRBJ1-5, the full variable domain is DVKVTQSSRYLVKRTGEKVFLECVQDMDHENMFWYRQDPGLGLRLIYFSYDVKMKEKGDIPEGYSVSREKKERFSLILESASTNQTSMYLCASSFTGEEDDNQPQHFGDGTRLSIL.